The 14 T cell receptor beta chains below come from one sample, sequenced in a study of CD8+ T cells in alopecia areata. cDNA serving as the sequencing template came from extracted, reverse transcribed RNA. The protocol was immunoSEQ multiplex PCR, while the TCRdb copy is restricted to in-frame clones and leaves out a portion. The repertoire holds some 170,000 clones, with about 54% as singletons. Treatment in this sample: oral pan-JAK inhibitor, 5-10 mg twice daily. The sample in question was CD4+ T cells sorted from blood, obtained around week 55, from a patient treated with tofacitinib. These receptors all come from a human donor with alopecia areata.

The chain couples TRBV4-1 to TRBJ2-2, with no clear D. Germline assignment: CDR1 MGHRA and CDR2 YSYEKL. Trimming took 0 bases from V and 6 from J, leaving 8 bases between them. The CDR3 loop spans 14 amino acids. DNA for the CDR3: TGCGCCAGCAGCCAAGATCCGGTGTCCGGGGAGCTGTTTTTT. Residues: CASSQDPVSGELFF.

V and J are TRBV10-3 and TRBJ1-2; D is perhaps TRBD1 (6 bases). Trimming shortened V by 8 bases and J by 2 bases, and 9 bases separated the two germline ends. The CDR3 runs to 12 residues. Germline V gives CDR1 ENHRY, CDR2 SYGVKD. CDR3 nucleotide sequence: TGTGCCATCTACAGGGAAAACTATGGCTACACCTTC. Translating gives CAIYRENYGYTF.

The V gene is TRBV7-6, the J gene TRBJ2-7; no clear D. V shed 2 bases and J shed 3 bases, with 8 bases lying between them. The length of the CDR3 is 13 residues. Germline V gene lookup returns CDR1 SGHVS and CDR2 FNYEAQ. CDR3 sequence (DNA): TGTGCCAGCAGCTTAAACAGAGACTACGAGCAGTACTTC. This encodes CASSLNRDYEQYF.

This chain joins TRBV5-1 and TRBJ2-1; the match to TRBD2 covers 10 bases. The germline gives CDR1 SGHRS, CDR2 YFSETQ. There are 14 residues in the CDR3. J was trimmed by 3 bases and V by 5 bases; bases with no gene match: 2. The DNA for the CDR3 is TGCGCCAGCAGGGGACTAGCGAACTACAATGAGCAGTTCTTC. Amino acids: CASRGLANYNEQFF.

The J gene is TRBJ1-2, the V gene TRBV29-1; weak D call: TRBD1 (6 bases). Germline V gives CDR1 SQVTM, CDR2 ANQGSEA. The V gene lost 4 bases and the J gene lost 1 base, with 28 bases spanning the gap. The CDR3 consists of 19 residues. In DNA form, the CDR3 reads TGCAGCGTTGTAATCCGGCGTGGGGACCCGGGGGCGGGTAACTATGGCTACACCTTC. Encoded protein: CSVVIRRGDPGAGNYGYTF.

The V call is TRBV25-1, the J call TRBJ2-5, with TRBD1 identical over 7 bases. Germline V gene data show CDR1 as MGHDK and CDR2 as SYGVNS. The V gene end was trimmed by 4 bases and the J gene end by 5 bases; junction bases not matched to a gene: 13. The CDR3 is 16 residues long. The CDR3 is CASSGQGVADRETQYF. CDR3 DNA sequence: TGTGCCAGCAGTGGGCAGGGGGTGGCGGATCGGGAGACCCAGTACTTC. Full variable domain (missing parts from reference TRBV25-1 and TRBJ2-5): EADIYQTPRYLVIGTGKKITLECSQTMGHDKMYWYQQDPGMELHLIHYSYGVNSTEKGDLSSESTVSRIRTEHFPLTLESARPSHTSQYLCASSGQGVADRETQYFGPGTRLLVL.

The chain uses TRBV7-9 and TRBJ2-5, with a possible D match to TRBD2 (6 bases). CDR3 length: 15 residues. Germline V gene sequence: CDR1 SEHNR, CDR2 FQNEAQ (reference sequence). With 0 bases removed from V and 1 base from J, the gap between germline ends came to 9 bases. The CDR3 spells CASSLAEGIQETQYF. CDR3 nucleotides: TGTGCCAGCAGCTTAGCGGAGGGAATCCAAGAGACCCAGTACTTC. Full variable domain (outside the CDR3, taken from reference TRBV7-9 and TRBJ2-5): DTGVSQNPRHKITKRGQNVTFRCDPISEHNRLYWYRQTLGQGPEFLTYFQNEAQLEKSRLLSDRFSAERPKGSFSTLEIQRTEQGDSAMYLCASSLAEGIQETQYFGPGTRLLVL.

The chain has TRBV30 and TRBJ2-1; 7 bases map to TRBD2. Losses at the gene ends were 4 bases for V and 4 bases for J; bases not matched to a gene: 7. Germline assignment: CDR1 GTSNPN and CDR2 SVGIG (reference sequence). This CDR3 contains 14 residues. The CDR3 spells CAWNSGLGYNEQFF. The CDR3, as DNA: TGTGCCTGGAACTCTGGACTAGGTTACAATGAGCAGTTCTTC.

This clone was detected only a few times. In DNA, the CDR3 is TGTGCCATCAGCGGGGGTAACACCGGGGAGCTGTTTTTT. It translates to CAISGGNTGELFF. The chain carries TRBV10-3 and TRBJ2-2, with a weak D call TRBD2 (6 bases). Trimming left V 6 bases short and J 2 bases short, with 7 bases between. The CDR3 extends over 13 amino acids. Germline V gives CDR1 ENHRY, CDR2 SYGVKD.

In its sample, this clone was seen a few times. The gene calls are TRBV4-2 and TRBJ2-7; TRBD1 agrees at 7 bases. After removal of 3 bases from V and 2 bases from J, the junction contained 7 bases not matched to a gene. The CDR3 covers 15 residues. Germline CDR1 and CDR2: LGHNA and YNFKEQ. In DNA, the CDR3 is TGTGCCAGCAGCCAGGCAACACAGGGGACCTACGAGCAGTACTTC. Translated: CASSQATQGTYEQYF.

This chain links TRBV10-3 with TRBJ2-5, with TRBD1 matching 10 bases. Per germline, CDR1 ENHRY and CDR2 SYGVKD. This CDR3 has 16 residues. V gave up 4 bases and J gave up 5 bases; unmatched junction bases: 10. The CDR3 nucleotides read TGTGCCATCAGTGGTGACAGGGGGCAAGCAGGGGAGACCCAGTACTTC. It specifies CAISGDRGQAGETQYF.

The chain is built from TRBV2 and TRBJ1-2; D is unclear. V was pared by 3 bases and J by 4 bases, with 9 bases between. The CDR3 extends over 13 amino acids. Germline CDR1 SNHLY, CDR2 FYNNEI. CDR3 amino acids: CASSEGGIYGYTF. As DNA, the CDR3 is TGTGCCAGCAGTGAGGGCGGGATCTATGGCTACACCTTC.

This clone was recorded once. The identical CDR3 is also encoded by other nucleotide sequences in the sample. The CDR3 reads CASSFRAESSGANVLTF. CDR3 in DNA: TGTGCCAGCAGCTTTCGGGCGGAGAGCTCTGGGGCCAACGTCCTGACTTTC. This chain connects TRBV27 to TRBJ2-6; D is unresolved. Germline V gene data show CDR1 as MNHEY and CDR2 as SMNVEV (reference sequence). Trimming left V 6 bases short and J 0 bases short, with 15 bases between. The CDR3 is 17 amino acids.

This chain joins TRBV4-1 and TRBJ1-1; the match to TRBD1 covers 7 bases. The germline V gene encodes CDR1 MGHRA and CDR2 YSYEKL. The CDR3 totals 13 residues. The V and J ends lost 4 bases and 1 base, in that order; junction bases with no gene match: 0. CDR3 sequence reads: CASSRQGNTEAFF. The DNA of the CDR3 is TGCGCCAGCAGCCGACAGGGGAACACTGAAGCTTTCTTT.